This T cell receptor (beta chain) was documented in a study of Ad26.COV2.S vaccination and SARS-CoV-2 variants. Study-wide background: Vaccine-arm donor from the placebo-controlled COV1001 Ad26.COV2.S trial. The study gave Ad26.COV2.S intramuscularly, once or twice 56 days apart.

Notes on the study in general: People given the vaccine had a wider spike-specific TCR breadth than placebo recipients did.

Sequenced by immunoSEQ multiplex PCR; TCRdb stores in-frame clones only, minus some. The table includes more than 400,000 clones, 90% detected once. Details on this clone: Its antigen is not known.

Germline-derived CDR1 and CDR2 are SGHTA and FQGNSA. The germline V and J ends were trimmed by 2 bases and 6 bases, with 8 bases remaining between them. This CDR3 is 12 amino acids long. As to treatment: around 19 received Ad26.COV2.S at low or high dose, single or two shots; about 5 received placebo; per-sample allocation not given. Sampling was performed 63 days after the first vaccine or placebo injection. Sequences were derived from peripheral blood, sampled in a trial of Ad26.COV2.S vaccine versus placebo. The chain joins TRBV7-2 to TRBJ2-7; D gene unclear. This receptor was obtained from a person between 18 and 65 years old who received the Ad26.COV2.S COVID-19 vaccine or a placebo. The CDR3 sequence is CASSLSFFEQYF. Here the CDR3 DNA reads TGTGCCAGCAGCTTATCTTTTTTCGAGCAGTACTTC.